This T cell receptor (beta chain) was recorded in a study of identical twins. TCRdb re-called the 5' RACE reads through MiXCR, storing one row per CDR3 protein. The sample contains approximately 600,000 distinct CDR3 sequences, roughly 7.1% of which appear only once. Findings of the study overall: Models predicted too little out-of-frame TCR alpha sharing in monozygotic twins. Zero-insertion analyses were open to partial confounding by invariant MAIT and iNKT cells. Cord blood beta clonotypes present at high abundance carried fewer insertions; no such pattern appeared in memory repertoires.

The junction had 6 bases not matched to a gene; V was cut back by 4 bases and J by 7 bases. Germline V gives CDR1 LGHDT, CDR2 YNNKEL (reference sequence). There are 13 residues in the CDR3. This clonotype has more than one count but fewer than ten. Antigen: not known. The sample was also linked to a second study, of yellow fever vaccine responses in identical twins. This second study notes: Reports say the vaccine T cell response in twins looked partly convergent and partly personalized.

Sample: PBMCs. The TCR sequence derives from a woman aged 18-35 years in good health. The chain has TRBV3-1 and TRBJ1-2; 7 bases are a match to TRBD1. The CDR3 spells CASSPAGQLGYTF. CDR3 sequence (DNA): TGTGCCAGCAGCCCTGCGGGACAGCTTGGCTACACCTTC.